A selection of T cell receptor beta chains follows, all from one sample in a study of T cells in Graves' hyperthyroidism and ophthalmopathy. TCRdb called the multiplex PCR reads again in MiXCR, with one record for every CDR3 protein. This sample carries some 500,000 distinct CDR3 sequences, about 16% of them seen once, and the ten largest clones take approximately 30%. Sequencing was performed on blood. The receptors shown here come from a woman in her 30s with Graves' ophthalmopathy. The CDR3 runs from the conserved cysteine through the conserved F or W. The order of the fields is J gene, clone size, V gene, D gene, CDR3 DNA, CDR3 protein. D genes are given only for firm matches. Clone size is given for some rows only: seen once, a few or many times, or a class if the clone is expanded.

TRBJ2-3 . TRBV2 TRBD2 TGTGCCAGCAGTGGAATAGGGCTAGCGGTTAGCACAGATACGCAGTATTTT CASSGIGLAVSTDTQYF
TRBJ1-3 . TRBV29-1 . TGCAGCGTTGGTCAGGGCTCTGGAAACACCATATATTTT CSVGQGSGNTIYF
TRBJ2-5 few TRBV4-2 . TGTGCCAGCAGCGAAATAGAGGCTAAGACCCAGTACTTC CASSEIEAKTQYF
TRBJ2-1 . TRBV20-1 TRBD2 TGCAGTGCTCCTAACCCGCGGGAGAGCTCCTACAATGAGCAGTTCTTC CSAPNPRESSYNEQFF
TRBJ1-5 many TRBV30 . TGTGCCTGGAGTGTAGGAGGGTATAGCAATCAGCCCCAGCATTTT CAWSVGGYSNQPQHF
TRBJ2-3 . TRBV28 TRBD2 TGTGCCAGCAGCCCGTCTAGCGGGAGATTGGGAGATACGCAGTATTTT CASSPSSGRLGDTQYF
TRBJ2-7 many TRBV28 . TGTGCCAGCAGTCCGTGGCCCTACGAGCAGTACTTC CASSPWPYEQYF
TRBJ2-1 . TRBV3-2 . TGTGCCAGCAGCCGGCCTCACCCCGGACAAGGCCTCAATGAGCAGTTCTTC CASSRPHPGQGLNEQFF
TRBJ2-7 many TRBV7-9 TRBD2 TGTGCCAGCAGCCCCACCTTGGGACTAGCAGTCTACGAGCAGTACTTC CASSPTLGLAVYEQYF
TRBJ2-2 . TRBV2 . TGTGCCAGCAGTGCTCAGGGGACCGGGGAGCTGTTTTTT CASSAQGTGELFF
TRBJ2-1 many TRBV28 . TGTGCCAGCATCGGCGGGGATGAGCAGTTCTTC CASIGGDEQFF
TRBJ2-3 few TRBV25-1 TRBD2 TGTGCCAGCAGTGAAGACAGCGGGAGAGTTACAGATACGCAGTATTTT CASSEDSGRVTDTQYF
TRBJ2-7 many TRBV20-1 TRBD2 TGCAGTGCGGATCGCAGGGACTATGACGAGCAGTACTTC CSADRRDYDEQYF
TRBJ2-1 once TRBV12-3/TRBV12-4 TRBD2 TGTGCCAGCAGACCGGCGGGGGGGGCCTACAATGAGCAGTTCTTC CASRPAGGAYNEQFF
TRBJ2-1 . TRBV19 TRBD2 TGTGCCAGTAGCCCCCCAAGTAGCGGGAGGTACAATGAGCAGTTCTTC CASSPPSSGRYNEQFF
TRBJ2-7 . TRBV28 . TGTTCCCTTGGACCGGACGAGCAGTACTTC CSLGPDEQYF
TRBJ2-7 many TRBV7-6 TRBD1 TGTGCCAGCAGCCAGACGGGACAGGGTGCTAACGAGCAGTACTTC CASSQTGQGANEQYF
TRBJ2-7 few TRBV20-1 . TGCAGTGCTTCTGGGGGGGGGGCAAGCTACGAGCAGTACTTC CSASGGGASYEQYF
TRBJ2-3 few TRBV29-1 . TGCAGCGTTGCCCACACAGATACGCAGTATTTT CSVAHTDTQYF
TRBJ2-7 many TRBV6-2/TRBV6-3 TRBD2 TGTGCCAGCAGTTCCCTAGCGGGAGTCTACGAGCAGTACTTC CASSSLAGVYEQYF
TRBJ2-1 . TRBV4-3 . TGCGCCAGCAGCCAAGACGCCCGCAATGAGCAGTTCTTC CASSQDARNEQFF